One TCR beta chain is described in this entry. This sample is drawn from a study of blood T cell repertoires in COVID-19. As for the study in general: Sites across the United States, Italy and Spain contributed samples from acute and convalescent COVID-19.

Assay used: immunoSEQ multiplex PCR; TCRdb lists only in-frame clones, some missing. The table includes under 250,000 clones, roughly 80% detected once. V was trimmed by 3 bases and J by 7 bases, leaving 19 bases between them. CDR3 length: 16 amino acids. CDR1 is MGHDK, CDR2 SYGVNS, per germline. The source material was peripheral blood. The sequence derives from a woman aged 65 to 85 with acute or convalescent COVID-19. This chain links TRBV25-1 with TRBJ2-1; D possibly corresponds to TRBD2 (6 bases). The CDR3 sequence is CASSDFPGLGGNEQFF. CDR3 nucleotides: TGTGCCAGCAGTGATTTCCCGGGGCTTGGAGGGAATGAGCAGTTCTTC. Full variable domain (missing parts from reference TRBV25-1 and TRBJ2-1): EADIYQTPRYLVIGTGKKITLECSQTMGHDKMYWYQQDPGMELHLIHYSYGVNSTEKGDLSSESTVSRIRTEHFPLTLESARPSHTSQYLCASSDFPGLGGNEQFFGPGTRLTVL.